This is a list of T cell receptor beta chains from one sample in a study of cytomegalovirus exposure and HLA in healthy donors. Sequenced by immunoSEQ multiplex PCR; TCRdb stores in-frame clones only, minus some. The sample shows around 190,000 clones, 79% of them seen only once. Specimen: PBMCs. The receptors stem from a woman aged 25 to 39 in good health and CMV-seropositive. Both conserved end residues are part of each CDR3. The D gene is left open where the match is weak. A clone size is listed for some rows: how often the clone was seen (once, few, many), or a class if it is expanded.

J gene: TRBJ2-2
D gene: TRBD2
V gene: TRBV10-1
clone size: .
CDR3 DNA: TGCGCCAGCAGTGAAGGTAGCGGGAGGGGGTTCACCGGGGAGCTGTTTTTT
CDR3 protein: CASSEGSGRGFTGELFF

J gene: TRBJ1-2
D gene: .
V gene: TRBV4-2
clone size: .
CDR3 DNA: TGTGCCAGCAGCCCCCGGCGGGACGGTTCCTATGGCTACACCTTC
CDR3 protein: CASSPRRDGSYGYTF

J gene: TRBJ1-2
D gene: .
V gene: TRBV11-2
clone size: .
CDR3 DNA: TGTGCCAGCAGCCCTGAACAGGGTGTGCATGGCTACACCTTC
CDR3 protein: CASSPEQGVHGYTF

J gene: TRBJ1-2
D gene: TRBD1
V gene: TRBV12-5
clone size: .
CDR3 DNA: TGTGCTAGTGGACGCTACCTTGCCAGGGGGGCAAACTATGGCTACACCTTC
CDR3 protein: CASGRYLARGANYGYTF

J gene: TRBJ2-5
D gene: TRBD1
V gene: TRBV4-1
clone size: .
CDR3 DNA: TGCGCCAGCAGCCGGGACAGGGAGACCCAGTACTTC
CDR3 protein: CASSRDRETQYF

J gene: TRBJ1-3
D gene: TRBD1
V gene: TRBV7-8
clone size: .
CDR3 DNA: TGTGCCAGCAGCTTCTTTGACAGGGACACCATATATTTT
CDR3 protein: CASSFFDRDTIYF

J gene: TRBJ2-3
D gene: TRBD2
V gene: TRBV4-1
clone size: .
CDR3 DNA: TGCGCCAGCAGCCAAGATCGGACTAGCTATCGCACAGATACGCAGTATTTT
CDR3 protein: CASSQDRTSYRTDTQYF

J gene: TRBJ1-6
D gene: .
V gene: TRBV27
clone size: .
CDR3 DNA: TGTGCCAGCAGCTCTTGGACTTACTCCTATAATTCACCCCTCCACTTT
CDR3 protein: CASSSWTYSYNSPLHF

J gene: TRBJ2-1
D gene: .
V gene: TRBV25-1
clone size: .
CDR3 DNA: TGTGCCAGCAGTGAAGGGGGCACATTCTACAATGAGCAGTTCTTC
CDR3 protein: CASSEGGTFYNEQFF

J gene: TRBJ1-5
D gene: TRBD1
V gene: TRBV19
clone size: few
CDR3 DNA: TGTGCCAGTAGTACGGACAGGAATAGCAATCAGCCCCAGCATTTT
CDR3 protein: CASSTDRNSNQPQHF

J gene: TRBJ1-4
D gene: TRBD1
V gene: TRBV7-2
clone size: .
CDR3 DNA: TGTGCCAGCAGCCCACCCCGGACAGGGCGAGAAAAACTGTTTTTT
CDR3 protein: CASSPPRTGREKLFF

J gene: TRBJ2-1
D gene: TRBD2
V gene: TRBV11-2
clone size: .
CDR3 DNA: TGTGCCAGCAGCTTAAGGTGGGGGGTAGCGGGAGGGGGAGACAATGAGCAGTTCTTC
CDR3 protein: CASSLRWGVAGGGDNEQFF

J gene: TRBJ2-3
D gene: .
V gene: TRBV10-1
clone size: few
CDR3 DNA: TGCGCCAGCAGTGACCCGGACTGCTTCACAGATACGCAGTATTTT
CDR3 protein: CASSDPDCFTDTQYF

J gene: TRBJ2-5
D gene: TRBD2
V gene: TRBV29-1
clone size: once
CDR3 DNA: TGCAGCGTACTAGCGGGGTACGACCAAGAGACCCAGTACTTC
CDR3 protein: CSVLAGYDQETQYF

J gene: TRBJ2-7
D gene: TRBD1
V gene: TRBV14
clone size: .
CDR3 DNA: TGTGCCAGCAGCAGGACAGGGTATCTATACGAGCAGTACTTC
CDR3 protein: CASSRTGYLYEQYF

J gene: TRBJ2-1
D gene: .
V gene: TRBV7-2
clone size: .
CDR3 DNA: TGTGCCAGCAGCTTTGAGTTGAACTGGTTCTTC
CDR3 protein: CASSFELNWFF

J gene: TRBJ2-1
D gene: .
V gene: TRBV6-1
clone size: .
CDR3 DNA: TGTGCCAGCAGACCTCTTGGGGGGTCCTACAATGAGCAGTTCTTC
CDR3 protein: CASRPLGGSYNEQFF

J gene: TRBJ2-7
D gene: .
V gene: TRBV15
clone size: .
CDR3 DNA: TGTGCCACCAGCGGAAGCGGGTGGGGCTCCGAGCAGTACTTC
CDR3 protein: CATSGSGWGSEQYF

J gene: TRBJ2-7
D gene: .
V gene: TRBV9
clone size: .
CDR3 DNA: TGTGCCAGCAGCCCCCTGGGGACTGCAGTTCCCTACGAGCAGTACTTC
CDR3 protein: CASSPLGTAVPYEQYF

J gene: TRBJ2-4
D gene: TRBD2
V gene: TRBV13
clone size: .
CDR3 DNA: TGTGCCAGCAGCTTCGGCCTAGCGGGGGCATACAAAAACATTCAGTACTTC
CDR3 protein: CASSFGLAGAYKNIQYF

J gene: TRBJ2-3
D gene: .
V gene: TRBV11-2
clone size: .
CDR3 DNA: TGTGCCAGCAGCTTACGACTGGACACAGATACGCAGTATTTT
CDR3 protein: CASSLRLDTDTQYF

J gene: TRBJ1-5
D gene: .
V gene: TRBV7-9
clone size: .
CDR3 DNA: TGTGCCAGCAGCCAAGACGGGGATCAGCCCCAGCATTTT
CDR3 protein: CASSQDGDQPQHF

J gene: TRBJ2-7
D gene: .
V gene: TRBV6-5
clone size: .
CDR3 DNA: TGTGCCAGCAGTTACTCGATCCAGCGAAGCTCCTACGAGCAGTACTTC
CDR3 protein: CASSYSIQRSSYEQYF

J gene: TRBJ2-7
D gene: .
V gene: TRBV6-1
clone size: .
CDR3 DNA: TGTGCCAGCAGTGAAGGAGTCAGGGGGCGGCTAGCGGCCGACTACGAGCAGTACTTC
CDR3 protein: CASSEGVRGRLAADYEQYF

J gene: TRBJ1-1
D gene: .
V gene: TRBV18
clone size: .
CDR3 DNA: TGTGCCAGCTCACCCCTAGGCACTGAAGCTTTCTTT
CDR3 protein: CASSPLGTEAFF

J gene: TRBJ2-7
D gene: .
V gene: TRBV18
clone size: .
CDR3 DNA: TGTGCCAGCTCACCTAACGGCGGAGCCTACGAGCAGTACTTC
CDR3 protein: CASSPNGGAYEQYF

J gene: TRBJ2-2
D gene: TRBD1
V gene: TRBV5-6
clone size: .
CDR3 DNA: TGTGCCAGCACCCTAATGACAGGGTGGAACACCGGGGAGCCGTTTTTT
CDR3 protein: CASTLMTGWNTGEPFF

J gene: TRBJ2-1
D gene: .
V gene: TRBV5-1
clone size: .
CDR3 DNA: TGCGCCAGCAGCCTTACTAGGGGGTCCTACAATGAGCAGTTCTTC
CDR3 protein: CASSLTRGSYNEQFF

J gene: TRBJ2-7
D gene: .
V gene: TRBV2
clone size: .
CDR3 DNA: TGTGCCAGCAATCTCGACGGAGCCTACGAGCAGTACTTC
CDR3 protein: CASNLDGAYEQYF

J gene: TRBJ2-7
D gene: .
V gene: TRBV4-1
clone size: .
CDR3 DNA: TGCGCCAGCAGCCAATCGGTCTCCTACGAGCAGTACTTC
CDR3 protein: CASSQSVSYEQYF

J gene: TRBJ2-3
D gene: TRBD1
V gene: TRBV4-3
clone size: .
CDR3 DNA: TGCGCCAGCAGCCATACGGACAGGGGGCTATCAGATACGCAGTATTTT
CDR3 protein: CASSHTDRGLSDTQYF

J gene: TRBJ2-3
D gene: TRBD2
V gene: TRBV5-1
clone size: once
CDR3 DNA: TGCGCCAGCAGCCCTATTGGACTAGCGGGGGTATTCAGCACAGATACGCAGTATTTT
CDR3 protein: CASSPIGLAGVFSTDTQYF

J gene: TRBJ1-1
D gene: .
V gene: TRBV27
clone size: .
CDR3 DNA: TGTGCCAGCAGTTTATACCCAGGGAGCGGGACTGAAGCTTTCTTT
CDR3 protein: CASSLYPGSGTEAFF

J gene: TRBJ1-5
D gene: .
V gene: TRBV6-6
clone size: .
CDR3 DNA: TGTGCCAGCAGTCCGGCGGGGCCGAATCAGCCCCAGCATTTT
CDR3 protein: CASSPAGPNQPQHF

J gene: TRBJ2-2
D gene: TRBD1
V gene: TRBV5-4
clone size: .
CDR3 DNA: TGTGCCAGCAGCCCGACAGGGTCTGCCGGGGAGCTGTTTTTT
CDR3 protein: CASSPTGSAGELFF

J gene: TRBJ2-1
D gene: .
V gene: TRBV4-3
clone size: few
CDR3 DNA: TGCGCCAGCAGCCATCGACTGGACAATGAGCAGTTCTTC
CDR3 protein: CASSHRLDNEQFF

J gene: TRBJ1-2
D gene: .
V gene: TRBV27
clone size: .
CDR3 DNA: TGTGCCAGCAGTTTATCGTGGCAGGGGAACTATGGCTACACCTTC
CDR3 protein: CASSLSWQGNYGYTF

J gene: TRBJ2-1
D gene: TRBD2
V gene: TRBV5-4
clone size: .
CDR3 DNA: TGTGCCAGCAGCCAGGGGTGGGAGCGGGAGGCCCAAAATTACAATGAGCAGTTCTTC
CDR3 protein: CASSQGWEREAQNYNEQFF

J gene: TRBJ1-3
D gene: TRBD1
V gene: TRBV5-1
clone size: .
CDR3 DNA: TGCGCCAGCTGGGCGGCAGGGGGCAACACCATATATTTT
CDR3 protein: CASWAAGGNTIYF

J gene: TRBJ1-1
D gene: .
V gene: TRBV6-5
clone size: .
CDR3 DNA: TGTGCCAGCAGTTACTCGAAGGTTAGGGAGAGAGAAGCTTTCTTT
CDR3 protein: CASSYSKVREREAFF

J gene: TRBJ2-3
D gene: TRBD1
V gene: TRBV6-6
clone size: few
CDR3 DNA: TGTGCCAGCAGTTCCCCCAGGGGGCAAGGAGATACGCAGTATTTT
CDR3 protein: CASSSPRGQGDTQYF

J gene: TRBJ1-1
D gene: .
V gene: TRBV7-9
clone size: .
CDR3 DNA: TGTGCCAGCAGCTTAGAGAGGAACACTGAAGCTTTCTTT
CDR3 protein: CASSLERNTEAFF

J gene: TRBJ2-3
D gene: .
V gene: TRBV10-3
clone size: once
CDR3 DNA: TGTGCCATCAGTGAGCGGGGGGCCACAGATACGCAGTATTTT
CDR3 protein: CAISERGATDTQYF

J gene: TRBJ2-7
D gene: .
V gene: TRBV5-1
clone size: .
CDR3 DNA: TGCGCCAGCAGGTTCGGCGGGGACCCCTACGAGCAGTACTTC
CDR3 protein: CASRFGGDPYEQYF

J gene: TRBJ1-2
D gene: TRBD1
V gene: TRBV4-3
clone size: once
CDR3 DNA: TGCGCCAGCAGCCAAGATAGGGGGACAGTAATCTATGGCTACACCTTC
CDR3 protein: CASSQDRGTVIYGYTF

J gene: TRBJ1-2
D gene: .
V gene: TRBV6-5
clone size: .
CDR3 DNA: TGTGCCAGCAGTTTGTCGGGACAAAGAGTCTACACCTTC
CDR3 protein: CASSLSGQRVYTF